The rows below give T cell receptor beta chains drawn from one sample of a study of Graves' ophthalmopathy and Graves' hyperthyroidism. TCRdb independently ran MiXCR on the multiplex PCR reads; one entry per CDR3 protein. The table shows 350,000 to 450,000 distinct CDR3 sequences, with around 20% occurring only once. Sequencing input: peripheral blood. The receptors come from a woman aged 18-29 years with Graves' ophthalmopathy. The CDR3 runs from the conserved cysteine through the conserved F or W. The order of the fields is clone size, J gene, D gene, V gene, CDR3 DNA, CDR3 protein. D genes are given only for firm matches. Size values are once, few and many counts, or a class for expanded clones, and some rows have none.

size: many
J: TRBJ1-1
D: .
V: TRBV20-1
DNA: TGCAGTGCGCGTCCAAGGATGGAGGCTGAAGCTTTCTTT
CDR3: CSARPRMEAEAFF

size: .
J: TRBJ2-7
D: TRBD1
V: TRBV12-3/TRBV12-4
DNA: TGTGCCAGCAGTTTCGGACAGGGAAGTTTCAGTACCTACGAGCAGTACTTC
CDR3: CASSFGQGSFSTYEQYF

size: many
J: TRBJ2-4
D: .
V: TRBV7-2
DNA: TGTGCCAGCAGCTCCTTTCGGGACATCCAAGCCAAAAACATTCAGTACTTC
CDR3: CASSSFRDIQAKNIQYF

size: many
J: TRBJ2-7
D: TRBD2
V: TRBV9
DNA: TGTGCCAGCAGCGTCGGACTAGCGGGGGGGGGCCATTCCTACGAGCAGTACTTC
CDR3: CASSVGLAGGGHSYEQYF

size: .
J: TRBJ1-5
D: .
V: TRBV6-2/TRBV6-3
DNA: TGTGCCAGCAGCCCCGGACAGACGGGCAATCAGCCCCAGCATTTT
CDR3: CASSPGQTGNQPQHF

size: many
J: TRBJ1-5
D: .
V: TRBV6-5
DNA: TGTGCCAGCAGTTCCTCGGGGGGTAATCAGCCCCAGCATTTT
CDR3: CASSSSGGNQPQHF

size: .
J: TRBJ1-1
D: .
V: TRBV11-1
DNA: TGTGCCAGCAGGAAAACAGCGAACACTGAAGCTTTCTTT
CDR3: CASRKTANTEAFF

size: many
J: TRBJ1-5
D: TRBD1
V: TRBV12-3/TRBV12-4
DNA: TGTGCCAGCAGAAGAGGGACAGGGTATCAGCCCCAGCATTTT
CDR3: CASRRGTGYQPQHF

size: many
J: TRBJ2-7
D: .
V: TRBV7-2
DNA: TGTGCCAGCAGCTTTACTCCCTCTCCTACGAGTGAGCAGTACTTC
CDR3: CASSFTPSPTSEQYF

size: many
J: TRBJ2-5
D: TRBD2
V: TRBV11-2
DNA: TGTGCCAGCAGCTCCCAGGGGAGACTAGCGGGGGGAGAGACCCAGTACTTC
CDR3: CASSSQGRLAGGETQYF

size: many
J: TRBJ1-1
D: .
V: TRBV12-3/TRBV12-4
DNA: TGTGCCAGCAGCGGGACCCCGAGAACTGAAGCTTTCTTT
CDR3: CASSGTPRTEAFF

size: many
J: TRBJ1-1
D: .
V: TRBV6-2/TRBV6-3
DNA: TGTGCCAGCAGAAGAACCGTTGGGGGCACTGAAGCTTTCTTT
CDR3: CASRRTVGGTEAFF

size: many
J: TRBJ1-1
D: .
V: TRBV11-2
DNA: TGTGCCAGCAGCTTAGTTATAAGAACAGACGAAGCTTTCTTT
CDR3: CASSLVIRTDEAFF

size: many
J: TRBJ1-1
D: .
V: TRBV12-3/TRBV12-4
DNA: TGTGCCAGCAGACCGGCGGGGGGAGGCACTGAAGCTTTCTTT
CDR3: CASRPAGGGTEAFF

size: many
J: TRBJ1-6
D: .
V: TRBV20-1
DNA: TGCAGTGCTAGAGATAGCTCCTATAATTCACCCCTCCACTTT
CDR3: CSARDSSYNSPLHF

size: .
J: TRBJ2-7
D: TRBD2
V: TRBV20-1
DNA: TGCAGTGCTAGGTGGACTAGCGGGAGCCATGAGCAGTACTTC
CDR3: CSARWTSGSHEQYF

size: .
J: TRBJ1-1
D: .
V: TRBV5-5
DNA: TGTGCCAGCAGCTTGGATCCGGACAGCTACCTTGAAGCTTTCTTT
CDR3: CASSLDPDSYLEAFF

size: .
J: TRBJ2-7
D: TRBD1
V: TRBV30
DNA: TGTGCCTGCGCTCTCGGGACAGGGGGCGGCGAGCAGTACTTC
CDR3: CACALGTGGGEQYF

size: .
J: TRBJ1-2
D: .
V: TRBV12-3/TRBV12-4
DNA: TGTGCCAGCAGCGCCACGGGAGGTGGGGGGACCTATGGCTACACCTTC
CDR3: CASSATGGGGTYGYTF

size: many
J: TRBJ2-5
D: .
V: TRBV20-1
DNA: TGCAGTGCTAGAGGGGGGACTGAGAGGTACCAAGAGACCCAGTACTTC
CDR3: CSARGGTERYQETQYF

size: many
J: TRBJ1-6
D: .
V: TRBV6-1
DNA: TGTGCCAGCAGTGAAAGCCAGTTGGTTAATTCACCCCTCCACTTT
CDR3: CASSESQLVNSPLHF

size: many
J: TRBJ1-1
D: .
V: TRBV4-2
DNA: TGTGCCAGCAGCCAAGAAGGGGCCACTTGGGACGCTTTCTTT
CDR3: CASSQEGATWDAFF

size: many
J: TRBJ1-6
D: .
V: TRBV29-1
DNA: TGCAGCGTTGGTGAGTTCGGATCACCCCTCCACTTT
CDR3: CSVGEFGSPLHF

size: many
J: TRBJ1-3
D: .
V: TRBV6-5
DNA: TGTGCCAGCAGTTACGGCAGCCCGTCTGGAAACACCATATATTTT
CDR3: CASSYGSPSGNTIYF

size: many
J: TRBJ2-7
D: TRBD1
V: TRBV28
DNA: TGTGCCAGCAGTTTCGGGGGTGGGGACAGGGGCACCTACGAGCAGTACTTC
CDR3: CASSFGGGDRGTYEQYF

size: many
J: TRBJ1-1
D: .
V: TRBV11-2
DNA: TGTGCCAGCAGCTTAGTTATCGGGTCCAATGAAGCTTTCTTT
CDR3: CASSLVIGSNEAFF

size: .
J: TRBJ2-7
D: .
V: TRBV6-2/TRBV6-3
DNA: TGTGCCAGCACCTCGGAGGGGCCGCACTACGAGCAGTGCTTC
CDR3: CASTSEGPHYEQCF

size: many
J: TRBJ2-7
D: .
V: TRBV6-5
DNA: TGTGCCAGCGTTTTAGGATTCAGGGTCCCTTACGAGCAGTACTTC
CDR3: CASVLGFRVPYEQYF

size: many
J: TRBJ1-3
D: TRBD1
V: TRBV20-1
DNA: TGCAGTGCTAGAGACGGGACAGTCAACATCTCTGGAAACACCATATATTTT
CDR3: CSARDGTVNISGNTIYF

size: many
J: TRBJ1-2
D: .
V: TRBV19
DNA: TGTGCCAGTAGTGAGACGACAGGCTTCTATGGCTACACCTTC
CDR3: CASSETTGFYGYTF

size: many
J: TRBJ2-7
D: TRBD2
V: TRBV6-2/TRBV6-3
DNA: TGTGCCAGCAGTTACTCGGAAGTAAGCGGGAGTCCGGGGACCTACGAGCAGTACTTC
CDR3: CASSYSEVSGSPGTYEQYF

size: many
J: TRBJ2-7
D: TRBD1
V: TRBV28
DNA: TGTGCCAGTACCGGGACAGGGGGTAGCGAGCAGTACTTC
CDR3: CASTGTGGSEQYF

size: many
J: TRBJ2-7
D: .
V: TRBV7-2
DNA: TGTGCCAGCAGCTCGATGACAGTGGAAACCTACGAGCAGTACTTC
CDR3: CASSSMTVETYEQYF

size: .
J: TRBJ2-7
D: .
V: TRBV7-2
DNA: TGTGCCAGCAGCTTAGCGGGATCTAGGGATGCCTACGAGCAGTACTTC
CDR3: CASSLAGSRDAYEQYF

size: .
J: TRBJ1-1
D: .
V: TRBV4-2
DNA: TGTGCCAGCAGCCAAGAGGCCATTGACACTGAAGCTTTCTTT
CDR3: CASSQEAIDTEAFF

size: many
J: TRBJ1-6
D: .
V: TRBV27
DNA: TGTGCCAGCAGTCCCGGGACGAGGAATTCACCCCTCCACTTT
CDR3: CASSPGTRNSPLHF

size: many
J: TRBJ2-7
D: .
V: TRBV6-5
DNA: TGTGCCAGCAGTTACCTTTCGTCGCTTTATTCCTACGAGCAGTACTTC
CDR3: CASSYLSSLYSYEQYF

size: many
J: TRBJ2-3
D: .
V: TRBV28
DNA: TGTGCCAGCAGTTCCGGAAGCACAGGGGAGGGTATTTGGGATACGCAGTATTTT
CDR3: CASSSGSTGEGIWDTQYF

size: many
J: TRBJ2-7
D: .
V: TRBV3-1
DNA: TGTGCCAGCAGCCATCCCCTATCGGGCGAGCAGTACTTC
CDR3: CASSHPLSGEQYF

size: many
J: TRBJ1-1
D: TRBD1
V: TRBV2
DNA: TGTGCCAGCAGTGATGGACAGGGGGCTTCGAATGAAGCTTTCTTT
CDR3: CASSDGQGASNEAFF

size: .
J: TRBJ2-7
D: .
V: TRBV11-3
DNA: TGTGCCAGCGGGGGCAGTACCTACGAGCAGTACTTC
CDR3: CASGGSTYEQYF

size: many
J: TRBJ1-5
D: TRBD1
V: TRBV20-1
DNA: TGCAGTGCTAGAGTTGTGGGACAGGTCAATCAGCCCCAGCATTTT
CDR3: CSARVVGQVNQPQHF

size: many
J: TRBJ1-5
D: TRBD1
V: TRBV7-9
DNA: TGTGCCAGCAGTAGACAGGGGGATCAGCCCCAGCATTTT
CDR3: CASSRQGDQPQHF

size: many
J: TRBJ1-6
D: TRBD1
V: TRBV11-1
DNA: TGTGCCAGCAGCCGGACAGGGAATAATTCACCCCTCCACTTT
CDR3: CASSRTGNNSPLHF

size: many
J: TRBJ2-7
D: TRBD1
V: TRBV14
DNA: TGTGCCAGCAGCCACCACGAGGGACAGGGGATCTACGAGCAGTACTTC
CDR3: CASSHHEGQGIYEQYF

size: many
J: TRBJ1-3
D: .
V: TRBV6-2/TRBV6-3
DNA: TGTGCCAGCAGTTACTCGAGAGGGGCGGACACCATATATTTT
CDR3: CASSYSRGADTIYF

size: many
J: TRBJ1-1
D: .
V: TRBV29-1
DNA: TGCAGCGTTAAGCAGAACACTGAAGCTTTCTTT
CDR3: CSVKQNTEAFF

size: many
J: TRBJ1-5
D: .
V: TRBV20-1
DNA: TGCAGTGCTAGAGAGGTGCGGGGGGGGTATAGCAATCAGCCCCAGCATTTT
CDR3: CSAREVRGGYSNQPQHF

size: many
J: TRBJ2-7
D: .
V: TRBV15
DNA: TGTGCCACCAGCAGAGATTCACCAGGGAGCTACGAGCAGTACTTC
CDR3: CATSRDSPGSYEQYF

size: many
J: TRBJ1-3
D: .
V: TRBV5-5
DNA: TGTGCCAGCAGCTTGGGCACGGGGCAAGGAAACACCATATATTTT
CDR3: CASSLGTGQGNTIYF

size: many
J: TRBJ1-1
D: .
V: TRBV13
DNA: TGTGCCAGCTACGAACCCCCCCTGAACACTGAAGCTTTCTTT
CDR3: CASYEPPLNTEAFF